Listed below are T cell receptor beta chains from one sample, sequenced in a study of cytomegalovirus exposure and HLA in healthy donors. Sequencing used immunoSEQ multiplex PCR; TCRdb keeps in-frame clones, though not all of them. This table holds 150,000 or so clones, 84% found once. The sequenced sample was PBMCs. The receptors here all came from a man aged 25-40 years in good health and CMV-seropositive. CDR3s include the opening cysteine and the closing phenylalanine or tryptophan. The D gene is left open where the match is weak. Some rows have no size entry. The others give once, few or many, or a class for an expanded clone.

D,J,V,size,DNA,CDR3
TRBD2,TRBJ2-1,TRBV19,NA,TGTGCCAGTAGTATAGGACTAGCGGGGGACCCGAGTGAGCAGTTCTTC,CASSIGLAGDPSEQFF
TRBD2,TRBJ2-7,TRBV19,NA,TGTGCCAGTAGTCCAAGACTAGCGGGGGGGCTGTACGAGCAGTACTTC,CASSPRLAGGLYEQYF
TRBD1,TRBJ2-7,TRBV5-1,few,TGCGCCAGCGCGCCGACAGGGATCGACGAGCAGTACTTC,CASAPTGIDEQYF
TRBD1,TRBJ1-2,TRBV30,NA,TGTGCCTGGAGTGGGGACAGATCCTATGGCTACACCTTC,CAWSGDRSYGYTF
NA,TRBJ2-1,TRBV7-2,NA,TGTGCCAGCAGCTTCACGAGTTATGAGCAGTTCTTC,CASSFTSYEQFF
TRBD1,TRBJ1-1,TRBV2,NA,TGTGCCTGGGACAGAGAGAACACTGAAGCTTTCTTT,CAWDRENTEAFF
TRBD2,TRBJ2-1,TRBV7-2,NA,TGTGCCAGCAGCCCGATAGCGGGCTACAATGAGCAGTTCTTC,CASSPIAGYNEQFF
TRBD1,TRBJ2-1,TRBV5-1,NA,TGCGCCAGCAGCTTATGGGACAGTGACAATGAGCAGTTCTTC,CASSLWDSDNEQFF
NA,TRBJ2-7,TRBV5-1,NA,TGCGCCAGCAGCCCCGACACGGGACTCTACGAGCAGTACTTC,CASSPDTGLYEQYF
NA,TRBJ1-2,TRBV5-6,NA,TGTGCCAGCAGCGGCAACAGGGCGAATTATGGCTACACCTTC,CASSGNRANYGYTF
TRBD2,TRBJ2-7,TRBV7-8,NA,TGTGCCAGCAGCTGGGGGGGGGTCGAGCAGTACTTC,CASSWGGVEQYF
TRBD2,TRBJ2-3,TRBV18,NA,TGTGCCAGCTCACCAAGAGCGGGAGAAACAGATACGCAGTATTTT,CASSPRAGETDTQYF
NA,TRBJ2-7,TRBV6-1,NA,TGTGCCAGCAGAACAGTAGAATACGAGCAGTACTTC,CASRTVEYEQYF
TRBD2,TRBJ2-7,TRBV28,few,TGTGCCAGCAGTCCTAGCGGGAGGGGCTACGAGCAGTACTTC,CASSPSGRGYEQYF
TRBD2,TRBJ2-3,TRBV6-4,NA,TGTGCCAGCAGTGACGGGGGGAGCGGGAATGGAGCAGATACGCAGTATTTT,CASSDGGSGNGADTQYF
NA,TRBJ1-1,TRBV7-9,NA,TGTGCCAGCAGCTATCCCAGGGTCACTGAAGCTTTCTTT,CASSYPRVTEAFF
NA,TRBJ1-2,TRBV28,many,TGTGCCAGCAGTCCCAGGGGAAGCTATGGCTACACCTTC,CASSPRGSYGYTF
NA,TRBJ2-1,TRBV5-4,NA,TGTGCCAGCAGCTTAGGGGGGGATGAGCAGTTCTTC,CASSLGGDEQFF
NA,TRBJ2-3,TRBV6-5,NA,TGTGCCACCGGGCGGGACGGAAGGACGCAGTATTTT,CATGRDGRTQYF
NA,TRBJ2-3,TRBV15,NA,TGTGCCACCAGCAATACCAGCGGGCGATCCACAGATACGCAGTATTTT,CATSNTSGRSTDTQYF
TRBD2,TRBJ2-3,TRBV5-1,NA,TGCGCCAGCCGTCTAGCGGGAGTCCCAGATACGCAGTATTTT,CASRLAGVPDTQYF
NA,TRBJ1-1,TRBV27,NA,TGTGCCAGCAGTTCCTCCCCGACAGGACTTGGAGCAGCTTTCTTT,CASSSSPTGLGAAFF